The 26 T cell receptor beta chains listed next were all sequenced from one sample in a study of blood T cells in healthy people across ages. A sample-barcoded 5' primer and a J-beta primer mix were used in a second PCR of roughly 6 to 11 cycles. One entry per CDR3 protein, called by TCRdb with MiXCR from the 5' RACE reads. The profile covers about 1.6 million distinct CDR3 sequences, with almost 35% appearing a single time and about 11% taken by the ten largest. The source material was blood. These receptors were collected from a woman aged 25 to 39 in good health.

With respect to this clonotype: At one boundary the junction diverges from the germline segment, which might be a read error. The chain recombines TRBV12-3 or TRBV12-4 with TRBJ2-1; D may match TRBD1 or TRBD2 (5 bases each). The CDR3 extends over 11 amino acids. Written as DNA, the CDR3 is TGTGCCAACAGTACTGGGGGTGAGCAGTTCTTC. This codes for CANSTGGEQFF.

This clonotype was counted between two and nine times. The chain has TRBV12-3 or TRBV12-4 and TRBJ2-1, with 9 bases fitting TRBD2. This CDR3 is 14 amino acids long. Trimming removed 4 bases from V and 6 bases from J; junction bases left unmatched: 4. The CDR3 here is CASSSSGTFNEQFF. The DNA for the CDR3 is TGTGCCAGCAGTTCTAGCGGGACCTTCAATGAGCAGTTCTTC.

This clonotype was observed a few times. CDR3 DNA sequence: TGCAGTGCTATGCGGGGGGGCATGGTCGAGACCCAGTACTTC. Protein: CSAMRGGMVETQYF. The chain combines TRBV20-1 with TRBJ2-5; 9 bases fit TRBD2. The CDR3 length is 14 residues. The V segment lost 4 bases and the J segment 5 bases; nucleotides outside the gene matches: 8. Per the germline V gene, CDR1 is DFQATT and CDR2 is SNEGSKA (reference sequence).

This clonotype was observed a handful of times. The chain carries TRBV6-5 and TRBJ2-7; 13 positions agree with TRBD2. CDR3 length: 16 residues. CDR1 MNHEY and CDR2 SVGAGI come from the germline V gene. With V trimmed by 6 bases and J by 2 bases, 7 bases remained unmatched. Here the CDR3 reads CASSQGTSGTTYEQYF. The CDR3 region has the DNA TGTGCCAGCAGCCAGGGGACTAGCGGGACAACCTACGAGCAGTACTTC.

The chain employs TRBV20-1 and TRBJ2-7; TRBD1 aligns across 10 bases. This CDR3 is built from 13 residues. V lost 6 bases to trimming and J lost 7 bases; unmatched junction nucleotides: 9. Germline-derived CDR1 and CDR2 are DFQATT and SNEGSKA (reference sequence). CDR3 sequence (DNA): TGCAGTGCCAGCCGACAGGGGGCGGGTGAGCAGTACTTC. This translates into CSASRQGAGEQYF.

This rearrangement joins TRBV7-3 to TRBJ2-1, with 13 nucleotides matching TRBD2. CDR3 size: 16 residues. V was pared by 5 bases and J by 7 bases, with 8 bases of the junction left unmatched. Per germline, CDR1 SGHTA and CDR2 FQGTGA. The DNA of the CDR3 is TGTGCCAGCAGCCCGACTAGCGGGGGGCAGGGGAATGAGCAGTTCTTC. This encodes CASSPTSGGQGNEQFF.

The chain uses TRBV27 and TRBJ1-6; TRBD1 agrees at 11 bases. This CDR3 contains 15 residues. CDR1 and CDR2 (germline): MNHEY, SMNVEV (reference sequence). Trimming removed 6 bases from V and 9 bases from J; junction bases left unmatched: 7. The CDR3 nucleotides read TGTGCCAGCAGAACCGGACAGGGGGCGTCTTCACCCCTCCACTTT. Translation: CASRTGQGASSPLHF.

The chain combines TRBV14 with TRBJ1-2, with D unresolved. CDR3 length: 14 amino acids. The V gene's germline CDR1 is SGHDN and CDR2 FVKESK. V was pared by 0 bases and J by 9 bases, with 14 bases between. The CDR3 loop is CASSQDLRTDRYTF. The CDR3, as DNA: TGTGCCAGCAGCCAAGATCTCAGGACCGATCGCTACACCTTC.

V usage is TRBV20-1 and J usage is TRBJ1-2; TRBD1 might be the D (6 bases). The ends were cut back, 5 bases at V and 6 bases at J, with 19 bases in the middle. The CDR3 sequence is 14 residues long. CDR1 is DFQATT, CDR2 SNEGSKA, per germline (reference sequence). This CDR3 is CSAEGGAWLDGYTF. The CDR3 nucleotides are TGCAGTGCTGAGGGGGGGGCCTGGTTAGATGGCTACACCTTC.

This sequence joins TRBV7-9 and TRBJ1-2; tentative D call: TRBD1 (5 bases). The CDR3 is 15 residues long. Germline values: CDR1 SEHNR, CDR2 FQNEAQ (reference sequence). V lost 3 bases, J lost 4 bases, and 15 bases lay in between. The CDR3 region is CASSFGGGDPYGYTF. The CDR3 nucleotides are TGTGCCAGCAGCTTCGGCGGCGGGGACCCCTATGGCTACACCTTC.

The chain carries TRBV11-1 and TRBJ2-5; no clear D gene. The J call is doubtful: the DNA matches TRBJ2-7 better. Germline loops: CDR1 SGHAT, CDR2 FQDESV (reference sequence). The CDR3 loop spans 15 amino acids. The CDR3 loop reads CASSLEQFTPYEQYF. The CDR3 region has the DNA TGTGCCAGCAGCTTAGAACAGTTTACCCCCTACGAGCAGTACTTC.

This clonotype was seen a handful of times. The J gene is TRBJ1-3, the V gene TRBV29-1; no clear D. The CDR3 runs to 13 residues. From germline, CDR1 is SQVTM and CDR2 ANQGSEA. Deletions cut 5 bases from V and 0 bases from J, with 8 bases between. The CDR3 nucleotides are TGCAGCGTTAACGCCAACTCTGGAAACACCATATATTTT. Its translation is CSVNANSGNTIYF.

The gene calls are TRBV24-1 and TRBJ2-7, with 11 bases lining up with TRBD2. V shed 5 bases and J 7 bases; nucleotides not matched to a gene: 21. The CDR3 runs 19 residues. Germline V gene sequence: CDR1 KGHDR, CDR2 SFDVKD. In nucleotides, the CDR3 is TGTGCCACCAGTGCCTCCGGTGTAGGTAGCGGGGGGGCATACAATGAGCAGTACTTC. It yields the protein CATSASGVGSGGAYNEQYF.

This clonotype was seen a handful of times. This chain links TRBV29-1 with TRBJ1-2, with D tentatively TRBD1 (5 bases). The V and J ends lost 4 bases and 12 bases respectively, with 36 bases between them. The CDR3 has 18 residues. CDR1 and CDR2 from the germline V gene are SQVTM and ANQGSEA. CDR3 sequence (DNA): TGCAGCGTTGTGGCGAGGGACGGTGGGCCCTGGTTTCAGAGGGGCCACACCTTC. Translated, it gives CSVVARDGGPWFQRGHTF.

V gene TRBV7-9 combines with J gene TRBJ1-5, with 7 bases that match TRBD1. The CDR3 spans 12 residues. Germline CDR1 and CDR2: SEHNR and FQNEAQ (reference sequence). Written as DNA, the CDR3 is TGTGTGGGACAGAAAATCAATCAGCCCCAGCATTTT. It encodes CVGQKINQPQHF.

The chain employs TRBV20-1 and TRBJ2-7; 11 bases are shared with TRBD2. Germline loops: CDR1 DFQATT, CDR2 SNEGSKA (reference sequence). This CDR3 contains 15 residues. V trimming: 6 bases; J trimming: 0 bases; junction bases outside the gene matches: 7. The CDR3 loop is CSAPAGTSGSYEQYF. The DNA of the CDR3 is TGCAGTGCCCCCGCCGGGACTAGCGGCTCCTACGAGCAGTACTTC.

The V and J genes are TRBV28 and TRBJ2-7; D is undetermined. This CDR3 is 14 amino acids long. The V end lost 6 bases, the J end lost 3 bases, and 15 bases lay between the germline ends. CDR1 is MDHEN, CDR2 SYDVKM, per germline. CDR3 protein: CASSPRLQIYEQYF. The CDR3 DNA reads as TGTGCCAGCAGCCCCAGGTTACAGATCTACGAGCAGTACTTC.

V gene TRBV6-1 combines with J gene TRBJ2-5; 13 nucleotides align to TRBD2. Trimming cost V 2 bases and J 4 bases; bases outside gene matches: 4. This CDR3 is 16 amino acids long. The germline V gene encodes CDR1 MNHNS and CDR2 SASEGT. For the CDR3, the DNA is TGTGCCAGCAGTGAACATAGACTAGCGGGAGGAGAGACCCAGTACTTC. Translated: CASSEHRLAGGETQYF.

Here the CDR3 DNA reads TGTGCCTGGAGCCACCTGTACAATGAGCAGTTCTTC. Protein sequence: CAWSHLYNEQFF. This rearrangement joins TRBV30 to TRBJ2-1, with no clear D. Germline V gene sequence: CDR1 GTSNPN, CDR2 SVGIG (reference sequence). The V and J ends lost 3 bases and 4 bases respectively, with 7 bases between them. The CDR3 is 12 residues long.

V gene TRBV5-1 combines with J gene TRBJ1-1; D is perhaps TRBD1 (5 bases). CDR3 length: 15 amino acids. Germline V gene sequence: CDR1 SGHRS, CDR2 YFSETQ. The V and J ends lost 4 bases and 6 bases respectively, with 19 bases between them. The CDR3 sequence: CASSGGVAQGAEAFF. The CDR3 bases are TGCGCCAGCAGCGGAGGGGTAGCCCAAGGCGCTGAAGCTTTCTTT. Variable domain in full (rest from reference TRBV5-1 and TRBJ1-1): KAGVTQTPRYLIKTRGQQVTLSCSPISGHRSVSWYQQTPGQGLQFLFEYFSETQRNKGNFPGRFSGRQFSNSRSEMNVSTLELGDSALYLCASSGGVAQGAEAFFGQGTRLTVV.

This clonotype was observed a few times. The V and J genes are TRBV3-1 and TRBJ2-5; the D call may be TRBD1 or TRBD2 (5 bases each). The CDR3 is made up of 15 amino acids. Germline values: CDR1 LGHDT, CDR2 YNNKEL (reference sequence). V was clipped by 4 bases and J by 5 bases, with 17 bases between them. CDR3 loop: CASSPEGFVVETQYF. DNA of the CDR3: TGTGCCAGCAGCCCCGAGGGGTTCGTGGTGGAGACCCAGTACTTC.

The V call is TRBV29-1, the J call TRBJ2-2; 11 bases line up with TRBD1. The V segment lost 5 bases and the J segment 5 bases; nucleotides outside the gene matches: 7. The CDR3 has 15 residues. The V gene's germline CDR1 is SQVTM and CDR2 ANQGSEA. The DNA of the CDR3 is TGCAGCGTTAAACCGGGACAGGGGGTTACCGGGGAGCTGTTTTTT. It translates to CSVKPGQGVTGELFF.

The CDR3 loop reads CASSAFGDISYEQYF. CDR3 bases: TGTGCCAGCAGCGCGTTTGGAGACATCTCCTACGAGCAGTACTTC. The chain employs TRBV9 and TRBJ2-7; D is unresolved. Trimming took 3 bases from V and 0 from J, leaving 13 bases between them. The CDR3 sequence is 15 residues long. Germline CDR1 and CDR2: SGDLS and YYNGEE.

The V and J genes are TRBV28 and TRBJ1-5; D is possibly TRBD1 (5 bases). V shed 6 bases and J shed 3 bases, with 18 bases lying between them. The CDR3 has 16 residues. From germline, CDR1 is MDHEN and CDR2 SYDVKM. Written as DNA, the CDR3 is TGTGCCAGCAGCCCATCCAGGGCAGGGAACAATCAGCCCCAGCATTTT. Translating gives CASSPSRAGNNQPQHF.

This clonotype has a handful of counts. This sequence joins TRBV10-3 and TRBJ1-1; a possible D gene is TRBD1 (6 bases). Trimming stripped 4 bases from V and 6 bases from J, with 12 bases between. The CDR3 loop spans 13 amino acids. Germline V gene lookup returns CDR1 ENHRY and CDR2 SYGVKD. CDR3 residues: CAISALRGAEAFF. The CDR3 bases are TGTGCCATCAGTGCGCTCAGGGGAGCTGAAGCTTTCTTT.

The CDR3 region is CASSPGGLAKNIQYF. In DNA, the CDR3 is TGTGCCAGCAGCCCGGGGGGGCTAGCCAAAAACATTCAGTACTTC. The genes are TRBV6-6 and TRBJ2-4; 8 nucleotides line up with TRBD2. CDR3 length: 15 residues. The ends lost 6 bases at V and 0 bases at J; junction bases unmatched: 4. Germline V gene lookup returns CDR1 MNHNY and CDR2 SVGAGI (reference sequence).